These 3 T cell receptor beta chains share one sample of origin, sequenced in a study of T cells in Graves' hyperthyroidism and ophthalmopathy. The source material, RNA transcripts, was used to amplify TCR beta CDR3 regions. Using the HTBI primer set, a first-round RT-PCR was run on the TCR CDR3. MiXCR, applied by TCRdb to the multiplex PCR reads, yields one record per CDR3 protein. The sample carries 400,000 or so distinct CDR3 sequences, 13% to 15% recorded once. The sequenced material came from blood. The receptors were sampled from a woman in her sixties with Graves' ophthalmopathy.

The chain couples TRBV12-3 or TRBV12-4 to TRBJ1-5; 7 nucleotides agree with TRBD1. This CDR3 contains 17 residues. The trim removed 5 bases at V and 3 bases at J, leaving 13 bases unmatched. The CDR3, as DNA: TGTGCCAGCAGTCCACCGATGCGACAGGGACCCAATCAGCCCCAGCATTTT. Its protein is CASSPPMRQGPNQPQHF.

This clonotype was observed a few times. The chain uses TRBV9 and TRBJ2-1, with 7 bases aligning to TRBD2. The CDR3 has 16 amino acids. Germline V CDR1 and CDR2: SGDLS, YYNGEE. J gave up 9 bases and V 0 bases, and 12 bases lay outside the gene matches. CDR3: CASSVGPSAGATEQFF. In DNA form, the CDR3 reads TGTGCCAGCAGCGTAGGACCCTCTGCGGGAGCGACTGAGCAGTTCTTC.

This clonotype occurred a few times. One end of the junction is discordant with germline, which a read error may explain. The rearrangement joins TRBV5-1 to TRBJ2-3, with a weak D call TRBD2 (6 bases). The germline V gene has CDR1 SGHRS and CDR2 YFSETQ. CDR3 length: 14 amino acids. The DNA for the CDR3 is TGTGCCAGCAGCTTAGGGGAGGCCACAGATACGCAGTATTTT. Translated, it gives CASSLGEATDTQYF.